Sequencing of this TCR beta chain was carried out in a study of blood T cell repertoires in COVID-19. Repertoires were generated with immunoSEQ multiplex PCR, while TCRdb's copy carries only in-frame clones and drops some. The repertoire includes roughly 68,000 clones, roughly three quarters of them detected once, and 9.2% sits in the top ten. Sequenced material: peripheral blood. The source of this sequence is a human donor in a cohort sampled during active COVID-19.

The CDR3 spells CASIDWTSGWGEQFF. The CDR3 DNA reads as TGTGCCAGTATCGATTGGACTAGCGGCTGGGGTGAGCAGTTCTTC. The genes are TRBV19 and TRBJ2-1, with 10 positions matching TRBD2. V shed 7 bases, J shed 9 bases, and the junction held 12 bases outside the gene matches. CDR3 length: 15 amino acids. Germline lookup yields CDR1 LNHDA and CDR2 SQIVND (reference sequence). Supplemented by reference TRBV19 and TRBJ2-1, the full variable domain reads DGGITQSPKYLFRKEGQNVTLSCEQNLNHDAMYWYRQDPGQGLRLIYYSQIVNDFQKGDIAEGYSVSREKKESFPLTVTSAQKNPTAFYLCASIDWTSGWGEQFFGPGTRLTVL.